These 15 T cell receptor beta chains share one sample of origin, sequenced in a study of blood T cell repertoires in COVID-19. Here immunoSEQ multiplex PCR was the method, and the copy in TCRdb shows in-frame clones only, minus some. The table lists under 450,000 clones, about 91% of them singletons, with 10% to 15% in the top ten. Sequencing used peripheral blood. These receptor sequences come from a woman in her forties or fifties with COVID-19, enrolled during active disease.

The genes are TRBV19 and TRBJ1-1; D is undetermined. Germline CDR1 LNHDA, CDR2 SQIVND (reference sequence). The CDR3 is 14 amino acids. The V end was cut by 6 bases, the J end by 0 bases, with 11 bases between. The CDR3 nucleotides read TGTGCCAGTAGCCGCCGGACTCTGAACACTGAAGCTTTCTTT. It encodes CASSRRTLNTEAFF.

Regarding this clone: Additional DNA sequences in this sample encode the identical CDR3. The rearrangement links TRBV28 to TRBJ2-3; D is undetermined. The germline V gene has CDR1 MDHEN and CDR2 SYDVKM. The CDR3 is made up of 12 amino acids. V lost 4 bases and J 3 bases, leaving 5 bases between the germline ends. The CDR3 DNA is TGTGCCAGCAGTTCACAAACAGATACGCAGTATTTT. Translation gives CASSSQTDTQYF.

The J gene is TRBJ2-4, the V gene TRBV9; perhaps TRBD1 as D (5 bases). V shed 8 bases and J shed 0 bases, with 18 bases lying between them. The germline V gene encodes CDR1 SGDLS and CDR2 YYNGEE. The CDR3 runs 16 residues. CDR3 region: CARITPDRVAKNIQYF. DNA for the CDR3: TGTGCCAGGATAACCCCAGACAGAGTAGCCAAAAACATTCAGTACTTC.

This clone appeared a few times. Other DNA sequences from this sample encode an identical CDR3 as well. The chain recombines TRBV27 with TRBJ2-7; TRBD1 aligns across 7 bases. The CDR3 runs to 15 residues. Germline V lookup: CDR1 MNHEY, CDR2 SMNVEV (reference sequence). The V gene end was trimmed by 0 bases and the J gene end by 1 base; junction bases not matched to a gene: 3. The CDR3 sequence is CASSLSRTGSYEQYF. The CDR3 region has the DNA TGTGCCAGCAGTTTATCGAGGACAGGTTCCTACGAGCAGTACTTC.

The rearrangement joins TRBV6-5 to TRBJ1-3; 7 bases are a match to TRBD1. After removal of 7 bases from V and 0 bases from J, the junction contained 6 bases not matched to a gene. Germline V gene sequence: CDR1 MNHEY, CDR2 SVGAGI. The CDR3 runs to 15 residues. The CDR3 here is CASTMDRTSGNTIYF. The CDR3 DNA reads as TGTGCCAGCACCATGGACAGGACCTCTGGAAACACCATATATTTT.

J is TRBJ2-1 and V is TRBV3-1 (or the pseudogene TRBV3-2); tentative D call: TRBD2 (5 bases). Germline loops: CDR1 LGHDT, CDR2 YNNKEL (reference sequence). The CDR3 covers 14 residues. Deletions cut 4 bases from V and 7 bases from J, with 14 bases between. CDR3 region: CASSPGSMGNEQFF. CDR3 in DNA: TGTGCCAGCAGCCCGGGATCTATGGGGAATGAGCAGTTCTTC.

This clone was counted a single time. This chain uses TRBV11-3 with TRBJ2-7, with a tentative D call TRBD1 (5 bases). V dropped 3 bases and J dropped 7 bases, with 19 bases sitting between them. The CDR3 runs to 15 residues. Germline V CDR1 and CDR2: SGHNT, YENEEA. CDR3 region: CASSFAGQGSREQYF. CDR3 nucleotide sequence: TGTGCCAGCAGCTTCGCCGGGCAGGGCTCGAGGGAGCAGTACTTC.

The gene calls are TRBV11-2 and TRBJ2-1, with a possible D match to TRBD1 (6 bases). The V end lost 8 bases, the J end lost 1 base, and 15 bases lay between the germline ends. This CDR3 spans 15 amino acids. Germline CDR1 reads SGHAT; CDR2 reads FQNNGV. CDR3 region: CASSTDRMSYNEQFF. The CDR3 DNA sequence: TGTGCCAGCTCGACTGACAGGATGTCCTACAATGAGCAGTTCTTC.

V usage is TRBV6-5 and J usage is TRBJ1-2; 9 bases line up with TRBD1. CDR3 size: 13 residues. Germline CDR1 reads MNHEY; CDR2 reads SVGAGI. Trimming removed 8 bases from V and 3 bases from J; junction bases left unmatched: 4. CDR3 sequence: CASGTGTYYGYTF. The DNA of the CDR3 is TGTGCCAGCGGGACAGGGACATACTATGGCTACACCTTC.

Concerning this clone: Additional DNA sequences in this sample encode the identical CDR3. The chain is built from TRBV7-9 and TRBJ1-3; 7 bases match TRBD1. The germline V gene has CDR1 SEHNR and CDR2 FQNEAQ (reference sequence). Trimming cost V 1 base and J 4 bases; bases outside gene matches: 4. The CDR3 loop spans 15 amino acids. CDR3 bases: TGTGCCAGCAGCTTAGAGGGGGCGCGGGGAAACACCATATATTTT. Protein product: CASSLEGARGNTIYF.

The chain joins TRBV10-2 to TRBJ2-6, with D tentatively TRBD1 (6 bases). This CDR3 spans 15 amino acids. Trimming took off 4 bases at V and 1 base at J, with 8 bases between the two ends. Per the germline V gene, CDR1 is WSHSY and CDR2 is SAAADI. The CDR3 region is CASSGRGSGANVLTF. The CDR3 DNA sequence: TGCGCCAGCAGTGGCAGGGGATCTGGGGCCAACGTCCTGACTTTC.

The chain is built from TRBV14 and TRBJ2-2; D not certain. Trimming left V 3 bases short and J 4 bases short, with 6 bases between. The germline V gene has CDR1 SGHDN and CDR2 FVKESK. The CDR3 sequence is 13 residues long. The CDR3 spells CASSQVGTGELFF. CDR3 in DNA: TGTGCCAGCAGCCAGGTCGGCACCGGGGAGCTGTTTTTT.

V and J are TRBV5-1 and TRBJ1-4; 8 nucleotides align to TRBD1. V shed 0 bases and J 4 bases; nucleotides not matched to a gene: 14. The germline CDR1 and CDR2 sequences are SGHRS and YFSETQ. The CDR3 is 19 amino acids. CDR3 sequence (DNA): TGCGCCAGCAGCTTGGGCCGAGGGACAGGAGACCCCGGTAATGAAAAACTGTTTTTT. This translates into CASSLGRGTGDPGNEKLFF. Looking up the rest from reference TRBV5-1 and TRBJ1-4 gives the full variable domain: KAGVTQTPRYLIKTRGQQVTLSCSPISGHRSVSWYQQTPGQGLQFLFEYFSETQRNKGNFPGRFSGRQFSNSRSEMNVSTLELGDSALYLCASSLGRGTGDPGNEKLFFGSGTQLSVL.

The chain links TRBV5-5 to TRBJ1-2; 7 bases agree with TRBD1. The length of the CDR3 is 14 residues. CDR1 and CDR2 (germline): SGHKS, YYEKEE (reference sequence). Trimming removed 3 bases from V and 5 bases from J; junction bases left unmatched: 7. The CDR3, as DNA: TGTGCCAGCAGCTCACAACAGGGGCTATATGGCTACACCTTC. This gives the protein CASSSQQGLYGYTF.

The chain recombines TRBV14 with TRBJ1-2; D gene ambiguous. Per germline, CDR1 SGHDN and CDR2 FVKESK. CDR3 size: 14 residues. V was trimmed by 4 bases and J by 2 bases, leaving 11 bases between them. In DNA, the CDR3 is TGTGCCAGCAGCCCGGCGGGCGGGAACTATGGCTACACCTTC. Its protein is CASSPAGGNYGYTF.